Below, 24 T cell receptor beta chains from the same sample are listed, as sequenced in a study of blood T cell repertoires in COVID-19. Profiling relied on immunoSEQ multiplex PCR, and the TCRdb table lists in-frame clones only, not all of them. The sample yields fewer than 250,000 clones, around 90% seen once. The sequencing input was peripheral blood. These receptors originate from a man aged 55 to 70 with acute or convalescent COVID-19.

This chain links TRBV7-2 with TRBJ1-1, with 8 bases lining up with TRBD1. The CDR3 has 15 amino acids. The V and J ends lost 3 bases and 2 bases, in that order; junction bases with no gene match: 5. Germline values: CDR1 SGHTA, CDR2 FQGNSA. DNA for the CDR3: TGTGCCAGCAGCTTCGAAGACAGGGGTAACACTGAAGCTTTCTTT. Encoded protein: CASSFEDRGNTEAFF. Looking up the rest from reference TRBV7-2 and TRBJ1-1 gives the full variable domain: GAGVSQSPSNKVTEKGKDVELRCDPISGHTALYWYRQSLGQGLEFLIYFQGNSAPDKSGLPSDRFSAERTGGSVSTLTIQRTQQEDSAVYLCASSFEDRGNTEAFFGQGTRLTVV.

The rearrangement uses TRBV19 and TRBJ2-6; 7 nucleotides agree with TRBD1. The V and J ends lost 5 bases and 1 base, in that order; junction bases with no gene match: 8. Germline values: CDR1 LNHDA, CDR2 SQIVND (reference sequence). The CDR3 has 17 residues. In nucleotides, the CDR3 is TGTGCCAGTAGTCTTCTCCCGACAGGGTCTGGGGCCAACGTCCTGACTTTC. The encoded protein is CASSLLPTGSGANVLTF.

The chain recombines TRBV19 with TRBJ2-2; possible D gene TRBD2, 6 bases. CDR1 LNHDA and CDR2 SQIVND come from the germline V gene (reference sequence). This CDR3 has 16 amino acids. V lost 3 bases, J lost 6 bases, and 17 bases lay in between. CDR3 in DNA: TGTGCCAGTAGTATCGGCCAGACTTGGAGGGCCGGGGAGCTGTTTTTT. Translation: CASSIGQTWRAGELFF.

This chain connects TRBV19 to TRBJ1-5; D remains unclear. From germline, CDR1 is LNHDA and CDR2 SQIVND (reference sequence). The V end was cut by 5 bases, the J end by 5 bases, with 16 bases between. This CDR3 has 15 residues. CDR3 DNA: TGTGCCAGTAGTGGAGGTTTTTCCGGGTATCAGCCCCAGCATTTT. It specifies CASSGGFSGYQPQHF.

This clone was counted a single time. V gene TRBV9 combines with J gene TRBJ2-7; D might be TRBD2 (6 bases). V was clipped by 0 bases and J by 2 bases, with 15 bases between them. Germline V CDR1 and CDR2: SGDLS, YYNGEE. The CDR3 contains 16 residues. Written as DNA, the CDR3 is TGTGCCAGCAGCGTAGGACGGGGGACTTCAACCTACGAGCAGTACTTC. Amino acid sequence: CASSVGRGTSTYEQYF.

This chain links TRBV12-3 or TRBV12-4 with TRBJ2-1; unclear D gene. Trimming removed 3 bases at V and 7 bases at J, with 10 bases between. The CDR3 spans 13 residues. CDR3 DNA sequence: TGTGCCAGCAGTTTTGTACAGTTTAATGAGCAGTTCTTC. Amino acids: CASSFVQFNEQFF.

V is TRBV5-1 and J is TRBJ2-7; maybe TRBD1 (6 bases). Germline CDR1 reads SGHRS; CDR2 reads YFSETQ. The CDR3 has 14 amino acids. Trimming removed 3 bases at V and 5 bases at J, with 15 bases between. CDR3 bases: TGCGCCAGCAGCTCAAACAGGGTCCGGGACGAGCAGTACTTC. Translating gives CASSSNRVRDEQYF.

This clone was recorded only once. The CDR3 loop is CASSPIPDRGNGYTF. CDR3 sequence (DNA): TGTGCCAGCAGCCCAATTCCCGACAGGGGCAATGGCTACACCTTC. The chain links TRBV7-9 to TRBJ1-2; TRBD1 matches at 8 bases. J was trimmed by 6 bases and V by 5 bases; bases with no gene match: 11. The CDR3 is 15 residues long. The germline CDR1 and CDR2 sequences are SEHNR and FQNEAQ (reference sequence).

A single count supports this clone. This chain connects TRBV24-1 to TRBJ1-2, with TRBD1 matching over 12 bases. Germline V gene data show CDR1 as KGHDR and CDR2 as SFDVKD. Losses at the gene ends were 3 bases for V and 6 bases for J; bases not matched to a gene: 7. The CDR3 sequence is 16 residues long. The CDR3 sequence: CATSDAQGQGANGYTF. DNA of the CDR3: TGTGCCACCAGTGATGCCCAGGGACAGGGGGCAAATGGCTACACCTTC.

The chain carries TRBV5-4 and TRBJ1-4; D unresolved. The CDR3 has 13 amino acids. Trimming stripped 0 bases from V and 7 bases from J, with 7 bases between. CDR1 is SGHNT, CDR2 YYREEE, per germline (reference sequence). The CDR3 sequence is CASSLGAGEKLFF. As DNA, the CDR3 is TGTGCCAGCAGCTTGGGAGCGGGTGAAAAACTGTTTTTT.

In its sample, this clone was seen a few times. The V call is TRBV2, the J call TRBJ1-6; D is uncertain. Germline lookup yields CDR1 SNHLY and CDR2 FYNNEI. This CDR3 is 14 amino acids long. V was pared by 4 bases and J by 6 bases, with 10 bases between. The CDR3 loop reads CASSGERLNSPLHF. CDR3 coding DNA: TGTGCCAGCAGTGGAGAACGTCTTAATTCACCCCTCCACTTT.

The genes are TRBV5-1 and TRBJ1-2; D is unclear. V dropped 0 bases and J dropped 3 bases, with 12 bases sitting between them. This CDR3 has 15 amino acids. Germline CDR1 is SGHRS and CDR2 is YFSETQ. The CDR3 DNA is TGCGCCAGCAGCTTGGGAGAGCTCTCTCACTATGGCTACACCTTC. Translation gives CASSLGELSHYGYTF.

This clone appeared a few times. The rearrangement links TRBV7-9 to TRBJ1-4, with D perhaps TRBD1 (5 bases). Trimming left V 5 bases short and J 8 bases short, with 15 bases between. The CDR3 covers 14 residues. CDR1 is SEHNR, CDR2 FQNEAQ, per germline (reference sequence). The CDR3: CASSPLRGGEKLFF. Here the CDR3 DNA reads TGTGCCAGCAGCCCTCTAAGGGGAGGCGAAAAACTGTTTTTT. Based on the CDR3 plus reference TRBV7-9 and TRBJ1-4, the full variable domain is DTGVSQNPRHKITKRGQNVTFRCDPISEHNRLYWYRQTLGQGPEFLTYFQNEAQLEKSRLLSDRFSAERPKGSFSTLEIQRTEQGDSAMYLCASSPLRGGEKLFFGSGTQLSVL.

This clone has a handful of counts. The J gene is TRBJ2-1, the V gene TRBV5-1, with a tentative D call TRBD1 (5 bases). The CDR3 has 15 amino acids. Germline lookup yields CDR1 SGHRS and CDR2 YFSETQ. V lost 4 bases and J lost 10, with 21 bases in between. The CDR3 sequence: CASSPTRTNNREQFF. For the CDR3, the DNA is TGCGCCAGCAGCCCAACCAGGACAAACAACAGGGAGCAGTTCTTC.

This chain uses TRBV3-1 (or the pseudogene TRBV3-2) with TRBJ2-5; a weak D match, TRBD2 (6 bases). In germline, CDR1 is LGHDT, CDR2 YNNKEL (reference sequence). This CDR3 comprises 16 residues. Between the trimmed V and J ends, which lost 7 bases and 6 bases, there was a span of 24 bases. In nucleotides, the CDR3 is TGTGCCAGCACCATAGCCCATAGGGCGGGGCGGCAGACCCAGTACTTC. It encodes CASTIAHRAGRQTQYF.

The chain joins TRBV2 to TRBJ2-5, with D perhaps matching TRBD1 (6 bases). V lost 5 bases to trimming and J lost 5 bases, with 12 bases between them. Germline V gene data show CDR1 as SNHLY and CDR2 as FYNNEI. The CDR3 loop spans 13 amino acids. In nucleotides, the CDR3 is TGTGCCAGCAGTAAAGACAGGCTGGAGACCCAGTACTTC. Translation gives CASSKDRLETQYF.

The J gene is TRBJ2-6, the V gene TRBV19; possible D gene TRBD1, 7 bases. Trimming took 9 bases from V and 2 from J, leaving 29 bases between them. CDR1 is LNHDA and CDR2 is SQIVND in the germline V gene (reference sequence). The CDR3 contains 20 residues. The CDR3 DNA sequence: TGTGCCAGGGTCAAAAGGCTATCGCGGGACAGTTCCCCTGGGGCCAACGTCCTGACTTTC. The encoded protein is CARVKRLSRDSSPGANVLTF.

This clone was seen only a few times. V is TRBV24-1 and J is TRBJ1-5; TRBD1 matches at 10 bases. J was trimmed by 0 bases and V by 4 bases; bases with no gene match: 2. Germline V gene sequence: CDR1 KGHDR, CDR2 SFDVKD. This CDR3 has 16 amino acids. CDR3 DNA: TGTGCCACCAGTGAAGGGACAGGGGTTAGCAATCAGCCCCAGCATTTT. This sequence encodes CATSEGTGVSNQPQHF.

The V and J genes are TRBV28 and TRBJ2-7; D unclear. The germline V gene encodes CDR1 MDHEN and CDR2 SYDVKM. This CDR3 comprises 14 residues. V lost 4 bases and J lost 3, with 13 bases in between. This CDR3 is CASSSSTPNYEQYF. CDR3 bases: TGTGCCAGCAGTTCGTCTACTCCTAACTACGAGCAGTACTTC.

The rearrangement uses TRBV29-1 and TRBJ2-3, with D tentatively TRBD2 (6 bases). Trimming stripped 4 bases from V and 6 bases from J, with 20 bases between. CDR1 and CDR2 (germline): SQVTM, ANQGSEA. The CDR3 length is 15 residues. The CDR3 region is CSVARGIARMDTQYF. The CDR3 DNA is TGCAGCGTTGCCCGGGGGATCGCGCGTATGGATACGCAGTATTTT.

This chain connects TRBV29-1 to TRBJ2-7; 9 bases fit TRBD1. The V gene's germline CDR1 is SQVTM and CDR2 ANQGSEA. Trimming at V came to 4 bases and at J to 5 bases, leaving 12 bases not matched to a gene. The CDR3 length is 15 residues. DNA of the CDR3: TGCAGCGTTGTGGCGCTAGGGACAGGGAGGCACGAGCAGTACTTC. This gives the protein CSVVALGTGRHEQYF.

The rearrangement links TRBV4-1 to TRBJ2-6; possible D gene TRBD1, 5 bases. Germline V gene data show CDR1 as MGHRA and CDR2 as YSYEKL. The ends were cut back, 3 bases at V and 2 bases at J, with 8 bases in the middle. This CDR3 has 15 residues. CDR3 nucleotide sequence: TGCGCCAGCAGCCAGGGGCTAACTGGGGCCAACGTCCTGACTTTC. Protein product: CASSQGLTGANVLTF.

The chain recombines TRBV3-1 (or the pseudogene TRBV3-2) with TRBJ2-5; 11 bases are shared with TRBD2. The CDR3 consists of 16 residues. Trimming removed 4 bases from V and 1 base from J; junction bases left unmatched: 5. The germline V gene has CDR1 LGHDT and CDR2 YNNKEL (reference sequence). CDR3 region: CASSPRSGGVQETQYF. For the CDR3, the DNA is TGTGCCAGCAGCCCCCGTAGCGGGGGGGTCCAAGAGACCCAGTACTTC.

J is TRBJ2-2 and V is TRBV19; D perhaps matches TRBD1 (7 bases). CDR3 length: 14 amino acids. V lost 8 bases and J 6 bases, leaving 16 bases between the germline ends. Germline values: CDR1 LNHDA, CDR2 SQIVND (reference sequence). The CDR3: CASRTGGGAGELFF. In DNA form, the CDR3 reads TGTGCCAGTCGGACAGGTGGAGGGGCCGGGGAGCTGTTTTTT. Based on the CDR3 plus reference TRBV19 and TRBJ2-2, the full variable domain is DGGITQSPKYLFRKEGQNVTLSCEQNLNHDAMYWYRQDPGQGLRLIYYSQIVNDFQKGDIAEGYSVSREKKESFPLTVTSAQKNPTAFYLCASRTGGGAGELFFGEGSRLTVL.